This T cell receptor beta chain was sequenced for a study of T cells in Graves' hyperthyroidism and ophthalmopathy. Amplified TCR beta CDR3 regions came from RNA transcripts. A first-round RT-PCR of the TCR CDR3 used the HTBI primer set. One entry per CDR3 protein results from TCRdb running MiXCR on the multiplex PCR reads. The sample includes approximately 490,000 distinct CDR3 sequences, about 22% of them seen just once. The sample taken for sequencing was blood. The TCR was taken from a woman in her seventies with Graves' ophthalmopathy.

The CDR3 spells CASSKPGQGEADTQYF. DNA of the CDR3: TGTGCCAGCAGCAAACCGGGACAGGGGGAGGCGGATACGCAGTATTTT. The chain is built from TRBV7-9 and TRBJ2-3; 11 nucleotides agree with TRBD1. Looked up from germline, CDR1 is SEHNR and CDR2 is FQNEAQ (reference sequence). V shed 5 bases, J shed 6 bases, and the junction held 10 bases outside the gene matches. The CDR3 has 16 residues.